These 9 T cell receptor beta chains were sequenced from one sample in a study of T cells in Graves' hyperthyroidism and ophthalmopathy. The investigators amplified TCR beta CDR3 regions from RNA transcripts. Carried out on the TCR CDR3, a first-round RT-PCR used the HTBI primer set. TCRdb ran MiXCR on the multiplex PCR reads and lists one entry per CDR3 protein. The data hold 530,000 or so distinct CDR3 sequences, with 40% to 55% observed a single time. The sample consisted of peripheral blood or thyroid tissue (not recorded which). The receptors derive from a woman under 30 with Graves' hyperthyroidism.

This chain joins TRBV14 and TRBJ2-7; D possibly corresponds to TRBD2 (6 bases). The J call is in doubt because the DNA end fits TRBJ2-1 better. The CDR3 extends over 15 amino acids. Germline V CDR1 and CDR2: SGHDN, FVKESK. CDR3 DNA: TGTGCCAGCAGCCAAGGGAGGGAGAACTACAATGAGCAGTTCTTC. Translated: CASSQGRENYNEQFF.

The chain couples TRBV7-8 to TRBJ2-3, with TRBD2 identical over 10 bases. Germline CDR1 is SGHVS and CDR2 is FQNEAQ. The CDR3 covers 16 residues. Unmatched junction bases numbered 6, after V lost 2 bases and J lost 4 bases. CDR3 sequence: CASSLSGGTSADTQYF. The CDR3 coding sequence is TGTGCCAGCAGCTTAAGCGGCGGGACTAGCGCAGATACGCAGTATTTT.

The sample holds many counts of this clonotype. The V call is TRBV6-1, the J call TRBJ1-1, with a weak D call TRBD1 (6 bases). This CDR3 has 15 residues. Germline loops: CDR1 MNHNS, CDR2 SASEGT. The ends were cut back, 5 bases at V and 0 bases at J, with 13 bases in the middle. CDR3 amino acids: CASSYSRGLNTEAFF. The CDR3 DNA is TGTGCCAGCAGTTACTCGCGGGGGCTGAACACTGAAGCTTTCTTT.

The rearrangement uses TRBV13 and TRBJ2-7, with 8 bases aligning to TRBD1. The V segment lost 0 bases and the J segment 2 bases; nucleotides outside the gene matches: 6. The CDR3 contains 16 residues. CDR1 is PRHDT, CDR2 FYEKMQ, per germline (reference sequence). The CDR3 sequence: CASSLGPETGAYEQYF. The CDR3 coding sequence is TGTGCCAGCAGCTTAGGCCCGGAGACAGGGGCCTACGAGCAGTACTTC.

This chain links TRBV2 with TRBJ1-1; D possibly corresponds to TRBD1 (5 bases). Trimming pared 0 bases from V and 5 bases from J, leaving 10 bases between. Germline V gene data show CDR1 as SNHLY and CDR2 as FYNNEI. CDR3 length: 14 amino acids. CDR3 protein: CASSEASGHTEAFF. The CDR3 coding sequence is TGTGCCAGCAGTGAAGCATCCGGACATACTGAAGCTTTCTTT.

The chain couples TRBV5-8 to TRBJ2-5, with 8 bases lining up with TRBD2. CDR1 SGHTS and CDR2 YDEGEE come from the germline V gene. J gave up 7 bases and V 4 bases, and 15 bases lay outside the gene matches. The CDR3 spans 16 residues. CDR3 sequence (DNA): TGTGCCAGCAGCCCCCTGGGGCTAGCGGGCGAAGGGACCCAGTACTTC. It codes for CASSPLGLAGEGTQYF. The full variable domain, with the rest looked up from reference TRBV5-8 and TRBJ2-5, is EAGVTQSPTHLIKTRGQQATLRCSPISGHTSVYWYQQALGLGLQFLLWYDEGEERNRGNFPPRFSGRQFPNYSSELNVNALELEDSALYLCASSPLGLAGEGTQYFGPGTRLLVL.

This clonotype has more than one count but fewer than ten. V gene TRBV7-9 combines with J gene TRBJ1-1; 9 bases agree with TRBD1. CDR3 length: 15 amino acids. V lost 5 bases, J lost 5 bases, and 9 bases stayed unmatched. Germline lookup yields CDR1 SEHNR and CDR2 FQNEAQ (reference sequence). The CDR3 sequence: CASSQLNRGRTEAFF. The CDR3 DNA reads TGTGCCAGCAGCCAACTCAACAGGGGGCGGACTGAAGCTTTCTTT. Combining the CDR3 with reference TRBV7-9 and TRBJ1-1 gives the whole variable domain DTGVSQNPRHKITKRGQNVTFRCDPISEHNRLYWYRQTLGQGPEFLTYFQNEAQLEKSRLLSDRFSAERPKGSFSTLEIQRTEQGDSAMYLCASSQLNRGRTEAFFGQGTRLTVV.

This clonotype was seen many times. This chain uses TRBV5-6 with TRBJ2-7; 11 bases map to TRBD2. Looked up from germline, CDR1 is SGHDT and CDR2 is YYEEEE. The CDR3 loop spans 16 amino acids. Trimming cost V 1 base and J 3 bases; bases outside gene matches: 6. The CDR3 sequence is CASSLFASGRHYEQYF. The CDR3 region has the DNA TGTGCCAGCAGCTTGTTCGCTAGCGGGAGGCACTACGAGCAGTACTTC.

This clonotype was recorded only once. This rearrangement joins TRBV7-2 to TRBJ1-4, with D possibly being TRBD1 (6 bases). V dropped 5 bases and J dropped 4 bases, with 17 bases sitting between them. CDR1 is SGHTA, CDR2 FQGNSA, per germline. The CDR3 spans 16 residues. In nucleotides, the CDR3 is TGTGCCAGCAGCCAGGACAGCCCCAAGGGTAATGAAAAACTGTTTTTT. This codes for CASSQDSPKGNEKLFF.